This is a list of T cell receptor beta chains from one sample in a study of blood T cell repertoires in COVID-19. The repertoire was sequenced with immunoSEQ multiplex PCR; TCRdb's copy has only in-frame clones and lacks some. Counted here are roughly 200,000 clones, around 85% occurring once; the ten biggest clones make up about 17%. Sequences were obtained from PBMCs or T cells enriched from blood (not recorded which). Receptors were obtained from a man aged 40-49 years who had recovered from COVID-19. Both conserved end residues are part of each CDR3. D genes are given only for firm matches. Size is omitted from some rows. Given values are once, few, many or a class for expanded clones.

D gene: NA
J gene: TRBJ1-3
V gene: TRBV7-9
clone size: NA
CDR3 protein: CASSSVGVTIYF
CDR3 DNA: TGTGCCAGCAGCTCAGTAGGAGTCACCATATATTTT

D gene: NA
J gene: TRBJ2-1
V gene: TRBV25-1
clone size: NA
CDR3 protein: CASSVARGTYNEQFF
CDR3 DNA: TGTGCCAGCAGTGTCGCTAGAGGGACCTACAATGAGCAGTTCTTC

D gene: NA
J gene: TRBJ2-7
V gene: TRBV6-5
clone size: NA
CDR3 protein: CASRYRAYYEQYF
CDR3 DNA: TGTGCCAGCAGGTATAGAGCCTACTACGAGCAGTACTTC

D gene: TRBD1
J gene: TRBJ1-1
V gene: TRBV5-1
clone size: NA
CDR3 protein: CASSAQTGVGTEAFF
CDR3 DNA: TGCGCCAGCAGCGCACAGACAGGGGTTGGGACTGAAGCTTTCTTT

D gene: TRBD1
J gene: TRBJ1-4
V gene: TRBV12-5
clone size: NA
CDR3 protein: CATRGDGSNEKLFF
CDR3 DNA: TGTGCTACCAGGGGGGATGGATCTAATGAAAAACTGTTTTTT

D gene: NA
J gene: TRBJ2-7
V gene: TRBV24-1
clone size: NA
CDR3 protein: CATSDNSYEQYF
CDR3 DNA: TGTGCCACCAGTGACAATTCCTACGAGCAGTACTTC

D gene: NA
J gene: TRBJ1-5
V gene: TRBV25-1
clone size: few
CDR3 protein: CASSPDDRPEEPQHF
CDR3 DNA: TGTGCCAGCAGTCCCGATGACAGGCCCGAGGAGCCCCAGCATTTT

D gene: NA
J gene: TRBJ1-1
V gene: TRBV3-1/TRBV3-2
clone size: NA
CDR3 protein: CASSLLRGTEAFF
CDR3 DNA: TGTGCCAGCAGCCTATTAAGGGGGACCGAAGCTTTCTTT

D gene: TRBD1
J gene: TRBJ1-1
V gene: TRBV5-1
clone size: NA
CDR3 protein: CASSSTGDTEAFF
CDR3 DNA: TGCGCCAGCAGCTCCACAGGGGACACTGAAGCTTTCTTT

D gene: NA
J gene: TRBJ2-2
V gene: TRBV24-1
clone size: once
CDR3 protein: CATSDFSGELFF
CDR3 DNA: TGTGCCACCAGTGATTTCTCCGGGGAGCTGTTTTTT

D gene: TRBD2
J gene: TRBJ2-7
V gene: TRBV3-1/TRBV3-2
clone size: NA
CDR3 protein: CASSSFGGSGSAYEQYF
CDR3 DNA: TGTGCCAGCAGTTCCTTTGGGGGGAGCGGGAGTGCCTACGAGCAGTACTTC

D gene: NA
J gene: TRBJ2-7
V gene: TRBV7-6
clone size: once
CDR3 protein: CASSKSTSSLPPEQYF
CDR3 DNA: TGTGCCAGCAGCAAGTCGACTAGTTCCCTACCGCCCGAGCAGTACTTC

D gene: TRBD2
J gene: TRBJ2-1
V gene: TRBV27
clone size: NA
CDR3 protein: CASSPLAGGGNEQFF
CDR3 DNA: TGTGCCAGCAGTCCTTTAGCGGGAGGGGGTAATGAGCAGTTCTTC

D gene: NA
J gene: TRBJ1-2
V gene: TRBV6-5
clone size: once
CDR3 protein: CAYFDYGYTF
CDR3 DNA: TGTGCCTACTTTGACTATGGCTACACCTTC

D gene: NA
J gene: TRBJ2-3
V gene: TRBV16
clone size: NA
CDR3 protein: CASSQYGSTDTQYF
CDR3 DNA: TGTGCCAGCAGCCAATACGGGAGCACAGATACGCAGTATTTT

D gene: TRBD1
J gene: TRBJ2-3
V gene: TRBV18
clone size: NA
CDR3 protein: CASSRTQGALGTDTQYF
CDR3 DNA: TGTGCCAGCTCAAGGACTCAGGGGGCGTTGGGCACAGATACGCAGTATTTT

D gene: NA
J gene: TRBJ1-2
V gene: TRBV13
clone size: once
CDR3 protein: CASSLSQNYGYTF
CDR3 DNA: TGTGCCAGCAGCTTATCGCAGAACTATGGCTACACCTTC

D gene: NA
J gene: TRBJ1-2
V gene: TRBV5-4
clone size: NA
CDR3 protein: CASSHGFYSNYGYTF
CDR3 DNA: TGTGCCAGCAGCCACGGGTTTTACTCGAACTATGGCTACACCTTC

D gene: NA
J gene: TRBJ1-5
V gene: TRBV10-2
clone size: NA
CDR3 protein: CASKGGTLSNQPQHF
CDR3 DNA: TGCGCCAGCAAAGGGGGAACCTTGAGCAATCAGCCCCAGCATTTT

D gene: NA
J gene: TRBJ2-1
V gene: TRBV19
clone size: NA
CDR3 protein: CASREVGIPEQFF
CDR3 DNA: TGTGCCAGTAGAGAGGTCGGGATTCCCGAGCAGTTCTTC

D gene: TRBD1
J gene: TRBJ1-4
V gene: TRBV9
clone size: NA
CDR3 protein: CASSAGTGYQKLFF
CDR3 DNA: TGTGCCAGCAGTGCCGGGACAGGGTATCAAAAACTGTTTTTT

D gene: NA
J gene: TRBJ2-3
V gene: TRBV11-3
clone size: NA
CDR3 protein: CASSLGVSTDTQYF
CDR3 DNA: TGTGCCAGCAGCTTAGGAGTCAGCACAGATACGCAGTATTTT

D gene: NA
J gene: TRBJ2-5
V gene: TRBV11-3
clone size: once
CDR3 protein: CASSSYLAESQETQYF
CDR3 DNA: TGTGCCAGCAGCTCTTACTTAGCGGAGAGCCAAGAGACCCAGTACTTC

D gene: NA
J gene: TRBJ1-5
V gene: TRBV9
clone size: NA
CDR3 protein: CASSVEGDPNQPQHF
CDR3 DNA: TGTGCCAGCAGCGTAGAGGGAGACCCCAATCAGCCCCAGCATTTT

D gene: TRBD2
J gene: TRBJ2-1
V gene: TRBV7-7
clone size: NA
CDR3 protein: CASSPIAGGNNEQFF
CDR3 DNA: TGTGCTAGCAGCCCGATAGCGGGAGGCAACAATGAGCAGTTCTTC

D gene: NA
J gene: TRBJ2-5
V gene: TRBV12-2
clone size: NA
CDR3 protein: CASRLVLVSRGLDETQYF
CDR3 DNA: TGTGCAAGTCGCTTAGTATTGGTGAGCAGGGGGCTGGATGAGACCCAGTACTTC

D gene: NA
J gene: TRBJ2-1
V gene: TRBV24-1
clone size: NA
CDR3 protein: CATSDFGQSNEQFF
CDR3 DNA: TGTGCCACCAGTGATTTTGGACAGTCTAATGAGCAGTTCTTC

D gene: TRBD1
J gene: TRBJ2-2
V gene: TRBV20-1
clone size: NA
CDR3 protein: CSASGTGGWSGELFF
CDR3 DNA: TGCAGTGCTAGTGGGACAGGGGGTTGGTCCGGGGAGCTGTTTTTT

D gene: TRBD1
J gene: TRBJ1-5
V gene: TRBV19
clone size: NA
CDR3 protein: CASKNRGILDQPQHF
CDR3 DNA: TGTGCCAGTAAAAACAGGGGGATTTTAGATCAGCCCCAGCATTTT

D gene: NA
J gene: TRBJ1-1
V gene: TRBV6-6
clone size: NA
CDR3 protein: CASSPKAGSVAPVNTEAFF
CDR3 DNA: TGTGCCAGCAGTCCAAAGGCCGGGTCAGTTGCCCCCGTGAACACTGAAGCTTTCTTT

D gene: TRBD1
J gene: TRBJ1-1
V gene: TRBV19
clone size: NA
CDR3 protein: CASSMGQTMVYSEAFF
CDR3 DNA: TGTGCCAGTAGTATGGGACAGACGATGGTATACTCTGAAGCTTTCTTT

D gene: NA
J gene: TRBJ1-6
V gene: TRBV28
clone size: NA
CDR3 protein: CASSLSGTQNSPLHF
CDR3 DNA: TGTGCCAGCAGTTTATCCGGGACTCAAAATTCACCCCTCCACTTT

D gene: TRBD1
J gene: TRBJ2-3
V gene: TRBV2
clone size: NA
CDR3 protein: CASGRQGAGTDTQYF
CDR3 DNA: TGTGCCAGCGGTCGACAGGGGGCAGGGACAGATACGCAGTATTTT

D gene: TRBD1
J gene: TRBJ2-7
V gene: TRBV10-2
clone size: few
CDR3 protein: CASTGGSEQYF
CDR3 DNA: TGCGCCAGCACAGGGGGCTCCGAGCAGTACTTC